A selection of T cell receptor beta chains follows, all from one sample in a study of blood T cell repertoires in COVID-19. Clones were read by immunoSEQ multiplex PCR, and TCRdb kept only the in-frame ones, dropping some. The table lists about 110,000 clones, about three quarters of them singletons. The sequenced sample consisted of peripheral blood. The receptor set was obtained from a man aged 65 to 79 with acute or convalescent COVID-19. The CDR3 runs from the conserved cysteine through the conserved F or W. The D gene is left open where the match is weak. Rows may omit the clone size; those that give it use once, few, many or a size class.

d_call,cdr3_length,v_call,clone_size,j_call,cdr3_nt,cdr3_aa
NA,14,TRBV6-6,NA,TRBJ1-3,TGTGCCAGCGCCACAGGGAACTCTGGAAACACCATATATTTT,CASATGNSGNTIYF
TRBD2,16,TRBV9,once,TRBJ2-7,TGTGCCAGCAGCGTAGGCATAGCGGGGGGCTCCTACGAGCAGTACTTC,CASSVGIAGGSYEQYF
NA,14,TRBV6-4,once,TRBJ2-1,TGTGCCAGCAGTGTAAACGAGGGTTACGATGAGCAGTTCTTC,CASSVNEGYDEQFF
NA,15,TRBV19,NA,TRBJ1-2,TGTGCCAGTAGTATATCTCCGCAGGGTGGCTATGGCTACACCTTC,CASSISPQGGYGYTF
TRBD1,12,TRBV7-3,NA,TRBJ2-1,TGTGCCAGCAGCTATGGACAGGCCGAGCAGTTCTTC,CASSYGQAEQFF
NA,15,TRBV5-1,few,TRBJ2-5,TGCGCCAGCAGCTTGGCAGGGGCGCGCGGAGAGACCCAGTACTTC,CASSLAGARGETQYF
TRBD2,14,TRBV3-1/TRBV3-2,once,TRBJ2-3,TGTGCCAGCAGCCAAGAACTAGCGGGAGATACGCAGTATTTT,CASSQELAGDTQYF
NA,15,TRBV9,NA,TRBJ1-3,TGTGCCAGCAGCGTAGATGCCAGCTCTGGAAACACCATATATTTT,CASSVDASSGNTIYF
TRBD1,16,TRBV11-3,NA,TRBJ2-5,TGTGCCAGCAGCTCAGGGGGTAGCTGGCCTGAAGAGACCCAGTACTTC,CASSSGGSWPEETQYF
TRBD2,15,TRBV6-5,NA,TRBJ2-1,TGTGCCAGCAGTTCACTAGCGGATCATTACAATGAGCAGTTCTTC,CASSSLADHYNEQFF
NA,16,TRBV11-2,few,TRBJ1-2,TGTGCCAGCAGCTTAGATCTCAGGGATGGGTACTATGGCTACACCTTC,CASSLDLRDGYYGYTF
NA,13,TRBV12-3/TRBV12-4,NA,TRBJ1-4,TGTGCCAGCAGCCCAAGGGCAGGGGAAAAACTGTTTTTT,CASSPRAGEKLFF
NA,15,TRBV7-6,NA,TRBJ1-1,TGTGCCAGCAGCTCTAATCCAACAGAGAACACTGAAGCTTTCTTT,CASSSNPTENTEAFF
NA,15,TRBV11-2,NA,TRBJ1-5,TGTGCCAGCAGCTTAGGCCAGGGCCCCAATCAGCCCCAGCATTTT,CASSLGQGPNQPQHF
NA,15,TRBV7-3,once,TRBJ1-2,TGTGCCAGCAGCTTAGGTTCAAAAAGGGGCTATGGCTACACCTTC,CASSLGSKRGYGYTF
TRBD1,14,TRBV2,NA,TRBJ2-1,TGTGCCAGCACCGACGACAGGACAGGGAATGAGCAGTTCTTC,CASTDDRTGNEQFF
NA,15,TRBV11-2,NA,TRBJ1-1,TGTGCCAGCAGCTTAGACTTCACAGGGCGCACTGAAGCTTTCTTT,CASSLDFTGRTEAFF
NA,17,TRBV19,NA,TRBJ2-5,TGTGCCAGTAGTTCCCTCCAGGGGGCTAGCGGGGAAGAGACCCAGTACTTC,CASSSLQGASGEETQYF
NA,15,TRBV9,many,TRBJ1-1,TGTGCCAGCAGCTCCCGGGGGGGGGTACTGACTGAAGCTTTCTTT,CASSSRGGVLTEAFF
TRBD1,16,TRBV9,NA,TRBJ1-2,TGTGCCAGCAGCGTAGATAAAGGGACAGGGACTTATGGCTACACCTTC,CASSVDKGTGTYGYTF
TRBD1,13,TRBV24-1,NA,TRBJ1-2,TGTGCCACCAGTAAGACAGGGACCTATGGCTACACCTTC,CATSKTGTYGYTF
NA,14,TRBV7-9,once,TRBJ2-5,TGTGCCAGCAGCTTACACACGATAGCTGAGACCCAGTACTTC,CASSLHTIAETQYF
NA,14,TRBV19,NA,TRBJ1-6,TGTGCCAGTAGTATAAACGCAGCGAATTCACCCCTCCACTTT,CASSINAANSPLHF
TRBD2,16,TRBV9,NA,TRBJ2-1,TGTGCCAGCAGCGAGCCGGGACTAGCGGGAAACAATGAGCAGTTCTTC,CASSEPGLAGNNEQFF
NA,12,TRBV9,NA,TRBJ2-1,TGTGCCAGCAGCCCAAACAACAATGAGCAGTTCTTC,CASSPNNNEQFF
TRBD1,13,TRBV29-1,NA,TRBJ2-7,TGCAGCGTAACTCCGGGACAGGGTGGGGAGCAGTACTTC,CSVTPGQGGEQYF
NA,15,TRBV18,NA,TRBJ1-1,TGTGCCAGCTCACAAGGACAGCGGGGGAACACTGAAGCTTTCTTT,CASSQGQRGNTEAFF
TRBD1,17,TRBV4-3,NA,TRBJ1-4,TGCGCCAGCAGCTCCGGAACAGGGGGCGTACTAAGTGAAAAACTGTTTTTT,CASSSGTGGVLSEKLFF
TRBD2,18,TRBV4-2,few,TRBJ2-2,TGTGCCAGCAGCCAAGCCGCCGGGTCTCGGGGGGGTGCCGGGGAGCTGTTTTTT,CASSQAAGSRGGAGELFF
TRBD1,13,TRBV6-6,NA,TRBJ1-4,TGTGCCAGCGAGGGACAGGGTAATGAAAAACTGTTTTTT,CASEGQGNEKLFF
NA,14,TRBV3-1/TRBV3-2,NA,TRBJ2-3,TGTGCCAGCAGCCAACAGGGCGGGGCAGATACGCAGTATTTT,CASSQQGGADTQYF
NA,12,TRBV7-9,NA,TRBJ1-4,TGTGCCAGCAGTAATAGTAATGAAAAACTGTTTTTT,CASSNSNEKLFF
NA,15,TRBV2,NA,TRBJ1-1,TGTGCCAGCAGAAGAGGGATCGGGGGTGGCACTGAAGCTTTCTTT,CASRRGIGGGTEAFF
TRBD1,14,TRBV29-1,few,TRBJ2-7,TGCAGCGTTGGGCGGGACAGGGTTGGGTTCGAGCAGTACTTC,CSVGRDRVGFEQYF
NA,14,TRBV21-1,NA,TRBJ1-2,TGTGCCAGCAGCTTTACGGTGGACTTCTCTGGCTACACCTTC,CASSFTVDFSGYTF
TRBD2,12,TRBV7-8,NA,TRBJ2-1,TGTGCCAGCAGCTTTTTGCGGGGGGAGCAGTTCTTC,CASSFLRGEQFF
NA,15,TRBV18,NA,TRBJ1-5,TGTGCCAGCTCACCCACCGGCGGGGTTGGTCAGCCCCAGCATTTT,CASSPTGGVGQPQHF
NA,15,TRBV27,NA,TRBJ1-1,TGTGCCAGCAGTTTACAGGGGTTACGTAACACTGAAGCTTTCTTT,CASSLQGLRNTEAFF
TRBD1,15,TRBV11-2,NA,TRBJ2-5,TGTGCCAGCAGCTTCTTGACAGGGGGACAAGAGACCCAGTACTTC,CASSFLTGGQETQYF
NA,15,TRBV7-6,once,TRBJ2-7,TGTGCCAGCAGCTTAGACAACAGGGATCTCTACGAGCAGTACTTC,CASSLDNRDLYEQYF
TRBD1,18,TRBV5-1,NA,TRBJ1-4,TGCGCCAGCAGCTTGGCAAACTGGACAGGGAAACTTAATGAAAAACTGTTTTTT,CASSLANWTGKLNEKLFF
NA,14,TRBV9,NA,TRBJ1-4,TGTGCCAGCAGCGTAGCCGGGGGGCTGGAAAAACTGTTTTTT,CASSVAGGLEKLFF
NA,16,TRBV3-1/TRBV3-2,NA,TRBJ2-1,TGTGCCAGCACCCAACAGCGGTTTGGCTCCTACAATGAGCAGTTCTTC,CASTQQRFGSYNEQFF
NA,16,TRBV7-2,NA,TRBJ1-2,TGTGCCAGCAGTCGTGCCCTGGGGGCGCAGAACTATGGCTACACCTTC,CASSRALGAQNYGYTF
TRBD1,16,TRBV7-3,NA,TRBJ2-1,TGTGCCAGCAGCTCCGCCGGGACAGGGGTTTGGAATGAGCAGTTCTTC,CASSSAGTGVWNEQFF
NA,15,TRBV2,NA,TRBJ1-5,TGTGCCAGCAGTGGGTACAGTCGTAGCAATCAGCCCCAGCATTTT,CASSGYSRSNQPQHF
NA,16,TRBV9,NA,TRBJ2-3,TGTGCCAGCAGCGTAGAAGCCGGGACTGTCACAGATACGCAGTATTTT,CASSVEAGTVTDTQYF
TRBD1,15,TRBV7-4,NA,TRBJ1-3,TGTGCCAGCACCGACAGGGGTCGCTCTGGAAACACCATATATTTT,CASTDRGRSGNTIYF
NA,16,TRBV15,NA,TRBJ2-5,TGTGCCACCAGCAGAGTCGGGGCCCAGGGGGGACAGACCCAGTACTTC,CATSRVGAQGGQTQYF
NA,14,TRBV24-1,NA,TRBJ2-2,TGTGCCACCAGTGGGAGAGGGAACACCGGGGAGCTGTTTTTT,CATSGRGNTGELFF
NA,18,TRBV2,NA,TRBJ1-1,TGTGCCAGCAGTGAAGACCGGGCCCTAAGACAGTCTAACACTGAAGCTTTCTTT,CASSEDRALRQSNTEAFF
TRBD1,15,TRBV5-1,once,TRBJ1-6,TGCGCCAGCAGCTCACAGACAGGGAGTAATTCACCCCTCCACTTT,CASSSQTGSNSPLHF
NA,14,TRBV19,NA,TRBJ1-2,TGTGCCAGTAGTATTCCCAGAACTAACTATGGCTACACCTTC,CASSIPRTNYGYTF
NA,14,TRBV3-1/TRBV3-2,NA,TRBJ1-2,TGTGCCAGCAGCCACAGGACTCCTAACTATGGCTACACCTTC,CASSHRTPNYGYTF
TRBD1,14,TRBV6-6,NA,TRBJ2-1,TGTGCCAGCAGCCTCGGACAGGACCCCAATGAGCAGTTCTTC,CASSLGQDPNEQFF
NA,15,TRBV5-6,NA,TRBJ2-7,TGTGCCAGCAGCTTTGGGGTAGCGTCACCCTACGAGCAGTACTTC,CASSFGVASPYEQYF
TRBD1,15,TRBV6-5,few,TRBJ1-2,TGTGCCAGCAGCACCGGGACAGGGAAGAGCTATGGCTACACCTTC,CASSTGTGKSYGYTF
NA,12,TRBV4-2,NA,TRBJ2-2,TGTGCCAGCAGCCCGCTAGGCGGGGAGCTGTTTTTT,CASSPLGGELFF
TRBD2,13,TRBV12-3/TRBV12-4,NA,TRBJ2-3,TGTGCCAGCACATCCGGGGGGGGAGATACGCAGTATTTT,CASTSGGGDTQYF